This TCR beta chain was found in a study of blood T cell repertoires in COVID-19 (dated by TCRdb to 2019 to 2021). The study in broad terms: Samples covering the acute and convalescent phases of COVID-19 were provided by collaborators in the United States, Italy and Spain. The material from the prospective study consisted of cDNA or gDNA derived from T cells, B-cell-depleted T cells, or PBMCs. Subjects who had been exposed to COVID-19, were actively infected with it, or had recovered from it provided the deeply sampled blood TCRbeta repertoires that made up the dataset. The repertoires were released in a freely available public database meant as a resource for research on the immune response to SARS-CoV-2. Samples came from the ongoing ImmuneRACE study (first 160 participants) plus 1,254 subjects from 6 global collaborators. A de-identified subject ID, COVID-19 status, age in years and sex were almost always included in the sample metadata. Where HLA class I and class II types were available, the types were taken from metadata supplied by the sample provider, not from assay-based typing. Here is what the overall study found, with its caveats: The amount of clinical and demographic metadata varied by source and participant and was provided uncurated.

From a lookup of the germline V gene (reference sequence), CDR1 and CDR2 are LNHDA and SQIVND. The V and J ends are trimmed by 3 bases and 4 bases, leaving 8 bases between them. There are 13 amino acids in the CDR3, from cysteine to phenylalanine inclusive. The sequence is cut down to CDR3 DNA, 39 bases in frame from base 1. Collaborating institutions collected whole blood in K2EDTA tubes following their own protocols. Collaborator samples were shipped for TCRbeta analysis as frozen whole blood, isolated PBMCs, or DNA extracted from either sample type. On this clone itself: What this receptor recognizes is not known. No quality values exist for individual bases; no much larger clone is one base distant.

TCRbeta CDR3 regions were amplified from genomic DNA using the immunoSEQ Assay, a bias-controlled multiplex PCR. The authors' pipeline ran thus. Nucleated cell counts per sample were estimated from amplification of reference gene primers within the assay. Sequence reads were collapsed and filtered to measure the absolute abundance of every unique TCRbeta CDR3 rearrangement. Productive Simpson clonality was computed per sample as the square root of Simpson's diversity index over productive rearrangements. Drawn from immuneACCESS, this table holds only the in-frame rearrangements with V and J called that TCRdb kept. Clones are partly lost; checked studies trace under half to an unresolved V gene and leave the rest unexplained. The V and J calls and clone size were taken over from that table, and D and trimming were inferred from the DNA. The sample table records approximately 290,000 clones; approximately 91% of these occur just once. The ten largest clones represent 12% of the sample.

In this chain, TRBV19 is recombined with TRBJ2-3; the D gene lacks a confident call. This TCR was sampled from a woman aged 60-75 years with acute or convalescent COVID-19. The specimen was peripheral blood. The DNA reads TGTGCCAGTAGTATCTGGGCTGCAGATACGCAGTATTTT. Translated, it gives CASSIWAADTQYF.